These 6 T cell receptor beta chains share one sample of origin, sequenced in a study of blood T cells in healthy people across ages (dated by TCRdb to between 2014 and 2017). The method behind the library was 5' RACE. The instrument given in TCRdb is Illumina HiSeq 2500. A second PCR of about 6 to 11 cycles was run with a J-beta primer mix and a sample-barcoded 5' primer. TCRdb trimmed the raw reads at Q25, called clones with MiXCR and kept productive beta chains. Rows with one shared CDR3 protein collapse into an entry with the most common genes and DNA. The table for this sample lists 1.5 million to 1.9 million distinct CDR3 sequences; 40% to 45% of them were counted only once. The ten largest make up over 3.5% of the sample. The source material was blood. Source of these receptors: a woman between 18 and 29 years old in good health.

This clonotype was seen a handful of times. The chain recombines TRBV15 with TRBJ2-4; 9 bases fit TRBD2. V lost 0 bases and J lost 6; bases outside the gene matches: 6. Germline lookup yields CDR1 LNHNV and CDR2 YYDKDF (reference sequence). The CDR3 sequence is 16 residues long. The CDR3 protein is CATSRERVSGGNIQYF. The CDR3 DNA follows: TGTGCCACCAGCAGAGAGAGGGTTAGCGGGGGAAACATTCAGTACTTC.

On this clonotype itself: A read error may account for a junction end that differs from germline. The chain uses TRBV20-1 and TRBJ2-1; 7 bases match TRBD2. This CDR3 is built from 15 residues. Germline CDR1 reads DFQATT; CDR2 reads SNEGSKA (reference sequence). CDR3 protein: CSASGGSGVYNEKFF. The CDR3 region has the DNA TGCAGTGCTAGTGGCGGGAGCGGGGTCTACAATGAGAAGTTCTTC.

This clonotype was recorded only once. This sequence joins TRBV29-1 and TRBJ2-2; 9 nucleotides align to TRBD2. From germline, CDR1 is SQVTM and CDR2 ANQGSEA. With 5 bases clipped from V and 3 bases from J, the junction kept 10 bases outside the gene matches. The CDR3 contains 16 residues. CDR3 loop: CSVIPRGRAHTGELFF. The CDR3 DNA reads TGCAGCGTTATCCCTCGCGGGAGGGCTCACACCGGGGAGCTGTTTTTT.

V gene TRBV29-1 combines with J gene TRBJ1-1, with D possibly matching TRBD1 (5 bases). Trimming took off 4 bases at V and 6 bases at J, with 15 bases between the two ends. The CDR3 sequence is 13 residues long. CDR1 is SQVTM and CDR2 is ANQGSEA in the germline V gene. The CDR3 DNA reads as TGCAGCGTTGTATGGGGCTCTGTGTCTGAAGCTTTCTTT. Its translation: CSVVWGSVSEAFF.

A word on this clonotype: This may come from a read error, since a much larger clone is one base off. The chain couples TRBV12-3 or TRBV12-4 to TRBJ2-4; D gene uncertain. The DNA end is a closer match to TRBJ2-7, so the J assignment may be wrong. There are 13 residues in the CDR3. The CDR3 region is CASSRLGTYEQYF. The DNA for the CDR3 is TGTGCCAGCAGTCGGCTTGGGACCTACGAGCAGTACTTC.

This chain connects TRBV6-2 or TRBV6-3 to TRBJ2-3; perhaps TRBD2 as D (6 bases). V gave up 6 bases and J gave up 2 bases, with 15 bases separating them. There are 15 residues in the CDR3. The germline V gene has CDR1 MNHEY and CDR2 SVGEGT. The CDR3: CASRPYSSATDTQYF. DNA for the CDR3: TGTGCCAGCAGGCCCTATTCTAGCGCCACAGATACGCAGTATTTT.